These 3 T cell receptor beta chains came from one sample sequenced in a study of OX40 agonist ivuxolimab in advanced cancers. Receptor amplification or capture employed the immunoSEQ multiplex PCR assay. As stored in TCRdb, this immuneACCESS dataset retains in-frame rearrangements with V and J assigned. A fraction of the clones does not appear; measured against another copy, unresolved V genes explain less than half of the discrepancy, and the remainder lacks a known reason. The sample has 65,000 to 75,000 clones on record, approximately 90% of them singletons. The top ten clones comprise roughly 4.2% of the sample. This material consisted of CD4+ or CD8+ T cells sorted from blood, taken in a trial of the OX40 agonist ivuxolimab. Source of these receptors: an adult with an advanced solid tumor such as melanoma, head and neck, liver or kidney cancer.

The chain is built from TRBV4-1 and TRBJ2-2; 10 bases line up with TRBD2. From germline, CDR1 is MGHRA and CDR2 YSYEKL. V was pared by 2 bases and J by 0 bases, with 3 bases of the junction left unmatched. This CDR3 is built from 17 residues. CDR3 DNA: TGCGCCAGCAGCCAATTGCTAGCGGGAGCGAACACCGGGGAGCTGTTTTTT. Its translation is CASSQLLAGANTGELFF.

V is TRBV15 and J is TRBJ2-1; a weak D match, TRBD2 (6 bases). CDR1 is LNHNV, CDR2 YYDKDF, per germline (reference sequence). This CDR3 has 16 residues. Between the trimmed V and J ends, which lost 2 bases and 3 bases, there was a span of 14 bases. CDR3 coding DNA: TGTGCCACCAGCAGAAGAACCGGGAGTAACTACAATGAGCAGTTCTTC. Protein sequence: CATSRRTGSNYNEQFF.

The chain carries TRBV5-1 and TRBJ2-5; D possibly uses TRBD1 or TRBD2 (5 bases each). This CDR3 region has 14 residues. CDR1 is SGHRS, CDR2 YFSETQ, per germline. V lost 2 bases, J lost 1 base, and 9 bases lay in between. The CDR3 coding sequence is TGCGCCAGCAGCTTCGGGACGGTCCAAGAGACCCAGTACTTC. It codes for CASSFGTVQETQYF.